These 15 T cell receptor beta chains came from one sample sequenced in a study of blood T cells in healthy people across ages. With a J-beta primer mix and a sample-barcoded 5' primer, a second PCR ran about 7 to 12 cycles. TCRdb passed the 5' RACE reads through MiXCR, listing each CDR3 protein once. This sample carries about 1.5 million distinct CDR3 sequences, roughly 40% of them seen once, and the ten largest clones take 6.5% to 10%. Sequenced material: blood. The receptors were sampled from a woman in her late teens or twenties in good health.

The V gene is TRBV7-2, the J gene TRBJ1-2; D is perhaps TRBD1 (5 bases). The V and J ends lost 4 bases and 8 bases respectively, with 14 bases between them. The CDR3 runs to 13 residues. CDR1 SGHTA and CDR2 FQGNSA come from the germline V gene. CDR3 nucleotide sequence: TGTGCCAGCAGCTCTGGGACCATGGGGGGCTACACCTTC. Translating it yields CASSSGTMGGYTF.

The chain uses TRBV29-1 and TRBJ2-1, with 13 bases that match TRBD2. V shed 6 bases, J shed 13 bases, and the junction held 15 bases outside the gene matches. Germline CDR1 reads SQVTM; CDR2 reads ANQGSEA. CDR3 size: 15 residues. The CDR3: CSVARTSGGRVTQFF. The CDR3 nucleotides read TGCAGCGTCGCCAGGACTAGCGGGGGTCGGGTGACCCAGTTCTTC.

This rearrangement joins TRBV18 to TRBJ1-5; D perhaps matches TRBD1 (5 bases). There are 15 residues in the CDR3. V lost 3 bases and J lost 5, with 14 bases in between. Germline values: CDR1 KGHSH, CDR2 LQKENI. CDR3: CASSPRGTDYQPQHF. CDR3 nucleotides: TGTGCCAGCTCACCTAGAGGGACGGATTATCAGCCCCAGCATTTT.

V usage is TRBV6-5 and J usage is TRBJ1-5; TRBD1 is a possible D gene (5 bases). The length of the CDR3 is 18 residues. Germline CDR1 is MNHEY and CDR2 is SVGAGI. The V end was cut by 5 bases, the J end by 0 bases, with 20 bases between. The CDR3 reads CASSLLEGQSNSNQPQHF. CDR3 nucleotide sequence: TGTGCCAGCAGTCTCCTCGAGGGGCAGTCAAATAGCAATCAGCCCCAGCATTTT.

V is TRBV3-1 and J is TRBJ2-1; TRBD2 agrees at 10 bases. V trimming: 11 bases; J trimming: 10 bases; junction bases outside the gene matches: 11. CDR1 is LGHDT and CDR2 is YNNKEL in the germline V gene (reference sequence). The CDR3 has 13 amino acids. The CDR3, as DNA: TGTGCCGGTGTAGCGGGGGGCTACGGGGAGCAGTTCTTC. Translated, it gives CAGVAGGYGEQFF.

The rearrangement links TRBV5-1 to TRBJ2-1; no clear D. The CDR3 is 14 amino acids. The germline V gene has CDR1 SGHRS and CDR2 YFSETQ. V was trimmed by 3 bases and J by 4 bases, leaving 11 bases between them. CDR3 DNA sequence: TGCGCCAGCAGCTATAATGTGGAGTACAATGAGCAGTTCTTC. It codes for CASSYNVEYNEQFF.

This clonotype was detected ten times or more. V is TRBV7-2 and J is TRBJ2-3, with D perhaps given as TRBD1 or TRBD2 (6 bases each). V was clipped by 4 bases and J by 6 bases, with 20 bases between them. Germline V gene sequence: CDR1 SGHTA, CDR2 FQGNSA. CDR3 length equals 16 residues. CDR3 nucleotides: TGTGCCAGCAGCTCGCCGGGGGCCCAGACCATGGATACGCAGTATTTT. Encoded protein: CASSSPGAQTMDTQYF.

The table lists this clonotype with a few counts. This chain connects TRBV4-1 to TRBJ2-1, with TRBD2 identical over 9 bases. This CDR3 comprises 16 residues. With 3 bases clipped from V and 1 base from J, the junction kept 4 bases outside the gene matches. Per germline, CDR1 MGHRA and CDR2 YSYEKL. This CDR3 is CASSQVAGESYNEQFF. The DNA of the CDR3 is TGCGCCAGCAGCCAGGTAGCGGGAGAATCCTACAATGAGCAGTTCTTC.

The chain has TRBV20-1 and TRBJ2-5, with a possible D match to TRBD2 (6 bases). Trimming pared 6 bases from V and 1 base from J, leaving 12 bases between. The CDR3 is 13 amino acids. The germline V gene encodes CDR1 DFQATT and CDR2 SNEGSKA (reference sequence). CDR3 sequence (DNA): TGCAGTGCCACCACTAGCTTCCAAGAGACCCAGTACTTC. Translating gives CSATTSFQETQYF.

This rearrangement joins TRBV2 to TRBJ2-3, with 8 bases fitting TRBD2. In germline, CDR1 is SNHLY, CDR2 FYNNEI. Trimming removed 7 bases from V and 4 bases from J; junction bases left unmatched: 16. CDR3 length: 17 amino acids. CDR3 protein: CASTTGAAGGRADTQYF. CDR3 in DNA: TGTGCCAGCACCACTGGGGCGGCGGGGGGCAGAGCAGATACGCAGTATTTT.

The V gene is TRBV13, the J gene TRBJ1-3; no firm D call. The germline V gene has CDR1 PRHDT and CDR2 FYEKMQ (reference sequence). The CDR3 contains 14 residues. V was shortened by 5 bases and J by 5 bases, with 13 bases between the two germline ends. The DNA of the CDR3 is TGTGCCAGCAGCCCCCAGAAATTAAGAAACACCATATATTTT. Amino acids: CASSPQKLRNTIYF. The variable domain in full, with the rest retrieved from reference TRBV13 and TRBJ1-3, is AAGVIQSPRHLIKEKRETATLKCYPIPRHDTVYWYQQGPGQDPQFLISFYEKMQSDKGSIPDRFSAQQFSDYHSELNMSSLELGDSALYFCASSPQKLRNTIYFGEGSWLTVV.

This clonotype was counted many times. The chain uses TRBV10-3 and TRBJ2-7, with 9 bases identical to TRBD1. The V gene end was trimmed by 7 bases and the J gene end by 2 bases; junction bases not matched to a gene: 6. This CDR3 has 14 residues. CDR1 and CDR2 (germline): ENHRY, SYGVKD. Written as DNA, the CDR3 is TGTGCCATCACCCGGACAGGGGAAACCTACGAGCAGTACTTC. Translation gives CAITRTGETYEQYF.

The V gene is TRBV2, the J gene TRBJ1-2, with D perhaps TRBD1 (5 bases). V was shortened by 10 bases and J by 5 bases, with 17 bases between the two germline ends. Germline V gene sequence: CDR1 SNHLY, CDR2 FYNNEI. There are 13 residues in the CDR3. The CDR3 DNA reads as TGTGCCACCTTCGGCCAGGGTCGGTATGGCTACACCTTC. It translates to CATFGQGRYGYTF.

With respect to this clonotype: At one of its ends the junction is not consistent with the germline gene, which may arise from a read error. The V and J genes are TRBV7-2 and TRBJ1-5; the match to TRBD1 covers 7 bases. Germline lookup yields CDR1 SGHTA and CDR2 FQGNSA. This CDR3 comprises 16 residues. CDR3 nucleotides: TGTGCCAGCAGCCCCGAACAGGGGCGCGGGAATCAGCCCCGGCATTTT. Encoded protein: CASSPEQGRGNQPRHF.

The rearrangement uses TRBV12-3 or TRBV12-4 and TRBJ1-3; the D is unclear. V dropped 6 bases and J dropped 1 base, with 7 bases sitting between them. The CDR3 runs 13 residues. In DNA, the CDR3 is TGTGCCAGCAGCTGGTTTTCTGGAAACACCATATATTTT. Translated, it gives CASSWFSGNTIYF.